These 22 T cell receptor beta chains came from one sample sequenced in a study of T and B cells in COVID-19 patients. Multiplex PCR with BIOMED2 TRB-A/B primer pools amplified TRB rearrangements. TCRdb reprocessed the multiplex PCR reads via MiXCR and lists one record per CDR3 protein. This table holds thousands of distinct CDR3 sequences, roughly 30% found once. From blood, about 240-550 ng of genomic DNA served as TRB template. Material for sequencing was blood. These receptors all stem from a human donor with active COVID-19.

The chain links TRBV27 to TRBJ2-3; TRBD2 aligns across 11 bases. This CDR3 contains 16 residues. From germline, CDR1 is MNHEY and CDR2 SMNVEV (reference sequence). V lost 8 bases and J lost 4; bases outside the gene matches: 11. The CDR3 DNA follows: TGTGCCAGCGGCAACTCCGGGACTAGCGGTTCAGATACGCAGTATTTT. Amino acids: CASGNSGTSGSDTQYF.

This clonotype rates as medium-sized. The chain combines TRBV19 with TRBJ1-2, with 9 bases aligning to TRBD1. The CDR3 spans 17 residues. Germline trimming cut 1 base from V and 7 bases from J; bases unmatched to any gene: 13. Germline CDR1 reads LNHDA; CDR2 reads SQIVND (reference sequence). CDR3 nucleotide sequence: TGTGCCAGTAGTATAGCTGGGACAGGGCGGCGAGGACGTGGCTACACCTTC. This sequence encodes CASSIAGTGRRGRGYTF.

This clonotype ranks as medium-sized. The chain joins TRBV6-5 to TRBJ1-4, with no clear D. Per germline, CDR1 MNHEY and CDR2 SVGAGI. The V and J ends lost 4 bases and 5 bases respectively, with 8 bases between them. The length of the CDR3 is 13 residues. Here the CDR3 DNA reads TGTGCCAGCAGTTCCGTTGGCAATGAAAAACTGTTTTTT. This gives the protein CASSSVGNEKLFF.

In its sample, this clonotype ranks as medium-sized. This chain uses TRBV12-3 or TRBV12-4 with TRBJ2-2, with TRBD2 matching 9 bases. V was clipped by 5 bases and J by 6 bases; unmatched bases: 4. CDR3 length: 14 amino acids. The CDR3 nucleotides read TGTGCCAGCAGTAAGGGACTAGCAGCCGGGGAGCTGTTTTTT. It translates to CASSKGLAAGELFF.

In its sample, this clonotype is medium-sized. This chain connects TRBV11-3 to TRBJ1-2; TRBD1 matches 9 bases. CDR1 and CDR2 (germline): SGHNT, YENEEA. The CDR3 runs to 13 residues. Trimming at V came to 0 bases and at J to 12 bases, leaving 5 bases not matched to a gene. DNA of the CDR3: TGTGCCAGCAGCTTAGATCGGACAGGGGTGAACACCTTC. This codes for CASSLDRTGVNTF.

This clonotype has just a few counts. The chain links TRBV10-3 to TRBJ2-5; D ambiguous. This CDR3 has 15 residues. CDR1 and CDR2 (germline): ENHRY, SYGVKD. Trimming shortened V by 0 bases and J by 4 bases, and 12 bases separated the two germline ends. The CDR3 DNA is TGTGCCATCAGTGAGTCAAGAGGAGTCACAGAGACCCAGTACTTC. Encoded protein: CAISESRGVTETQYF.

By sample share, this clonotype is medium-sized. The J gene is TRBJ2-3, the V gene TRBV5-6, with 9 nucleotides matching TRBD1. V shed 0 bases, J shed 6 bases, and the junction held 5 bases outside the gene matches. This CDR3 comprises 15 residues. Germline V gives CDR1 SGHDT, CDR2 YYEEEE. CDR3: CASSLGQGVVDTQYF. As DNA, the CDR3 is TGTGCCAGCAGCTTGGGACAGGGGGTTGTGGATACGCAGTATTTT.

The V gene is TRBV20-1, the J gene TRBJ2-3; tentatively, D is TRBD2 (6 bases). The CDR3 consists of 11 residues. V lost 5 bases to trimming and J lost 11 bases, with 14 bases between them. Germline CDR1 DFQATT, CDR2 SNEGSKA (reference sequence). CDR3 bases: TGCAGTGCTTCCTCGGGAGAAGGGCAGTATTTT. Its protein is CSASSGEGQYF.

This clonotype is medium-sized within its sample. The rearrangement links TRBV6-6 to TRBJ2-7, with 11 nucleotides matching TRBD2. Germline CDR1 MNHNY, CDR2 SVGAGI (reference sequence). The CDR3 is 16 amino acids. Trimming at V came to 6 bases and at J to 6 bases, leaving 13 bases not matched to a gene. CDR3 nucleotides: TGTGCCAGCAGAAAATTCGGGACTAGCGGAGGGGGCGAGCAGTACTTC. This translates into CASRKFGTSGGGEQYF.

The rearrangement uses TRBV19 and TRBJ2-2, with 11 bases matching TRBD1. Germline V CDR1 and CDR2: LNHDA, SQIVND (reference sequence). This CDR3 is 14 amino acids long. Unmatched junction bases numbered 3, after V lost 4 bases and J lost 8 bases. The chain's CDR3 is CASSSGQGAGELFF. Written as DNA, the CDR3 is TGTGCCAGTAGTAGTGGACAGGGGGCAGGGGAGCTGTTTTTT. Full variable domain (missing parts from reference TRBV19 and TRBJ2-2): DGGITQSPKYLFRKEGQNVTLSCEQNLNHDAMYWYRQDPGQGLRLIYYSQIVNDFQKGDIAEGYSVSREKKESFPLTVTSAQKNPTAFYLCASSSGQGAGELFFGEGSRLTVL.

The V gene is TRBV19, the J gene TRBJ2-1; 11 bases match TRBD2. The germline CDR1 and CDR2 sequences are LNHDA and SQIVND (reference sequence). The CDR3 is made up of 14 amino acids. The trim removed 5 bases at V and 8 bases at J, leaving 5 bases unmatched. In DNA form, the CDR3 reads TGTGCCAGTAGTGGGCTAGCGGGAGGCGATGAGCAGTTCTTC. It yields the protein CASSGLAGGDEQFF.

This chain uses TRBV19 with TRBJ2-3; 12 nucleotides align to TRBD2. Unmatched junction bases numbered 7, after V lost 5 bases and J lost 4 bases. CDR1 is LNHDA, CDR2 SQIVND, per germline (reference sequence). This CDR3 contains 16 residues. In DNA, the CDR3 is TGTGCCAGTAGTGCCTCGACTAGCGGGAGATCAGATACGCAGTATTTT. Protein: CASSASTSGRSDTQYF.

This clonotype qualifies as medium-sized. As DNA, the CDR3 is TGTGCCAGCAGTTACTCTGAGGCGAGCACAGATACGCAGTATTTT. Translating gives CASSYSEASTDTQYF. This chain uses TRBV6-5 with TRBJ2-3, with no clear D. CDR3 length: 15 amino acids. Per the germline V gene, CDR1 is MNHEY and CDR2 is SVGAGI. Trimming cost V 0 bases and J 0 bases, with 7 bases left between them.

The chain combines TRBV7-2 with TRBJ1-1, with 7 bases aligning to TRBD1. CDR1 is SGHTA, CDR2 FQGNSA, per germline. The CDR3 length is 15 residues. The junction had 8 bases not matched to a gene; V was cut back by 3 bases and J by 4 bases. The CDR3 nucleotides are TGTGCCAGCAGCTTGGGTACACAGGGGAGCACTGAAGCTTTCTTT. This encodes CASSLGTQGSTEAFF.

By proportion, this clonotype is medium-sized. J is TRBJ2-2 and V is TRBV6-5; 12 bases agree with TRBD2. The J segment lost 0 bases and the V segment lost 2 bases, leaving 4 bases of the junction unmatched. This CDR3 region has 18 residues. Germline assignment: CDR1 MNHEY and CDR2 SVGAGI. Here the CDR3 DNA reads TGTGCCAGCAGTTACACTAGCGGGAGGAGTCCGAACACCGGGGAGCTGTTTTTT. This sequence encodes CASSYTSGRSPNTGELFF.

By share, this clonotype counts as medium-sized. This CDR3 is CASSGGPWEPQHF. The DNA for the CDR3 is TGTGCCAGCAGTGGTGGGCCCTGGGAGCCCCAGCATTTT. The V gene is TRBV6-1, the J gene TRBJ1-5; D call uncertain. There are 13 residues in the CDR3. V shed 4 bases and J shed 8 bases, with 12 bases lying between them. CDR1 and CDR2 (germline): MNHNS, SASEGT.

This clonotype has more than one count but fewer than ten. V gene TRBV6-2 or TRBV6-3 combines with J gene TRBJ1-1; 12 nucleotides line up with TRBD1. This CDR3 has 14 amino acids. V was pared by 6 bases and J by 6 bases, with 5 bases of the junction left unmatched. Per germline, CDR1 MNHEY and CDR2 SVGEGT. For the CDR3, the DNA is TGTGCCAGCAGGGGGGACAGGGGGCTCGCTGAAGCTTTCTTT. Protein: CASRGDRGLAEAFF.

Relative to its sample, this clonotype is medium-sized (0.01 to 0.1%). This chain joins TRBV27 and TRBJ1-2; D is ambiguous. V shed 5 bases and J shed 2 bases, with 12 bases lying between them. Per germline, CDR1 MNHEY and CDR2 SMNVEV (reference sequence). The CDR3 covers 14 residues. The CDR3, as DNA: TGTGCCAGCAGTAAGGGAAGGCAAAACTATGGCTACACCTTC. Encoded protein: CASSKGRQNYGYTF.

This clonotype has a count of ten or more. The V call is TRBV14, the J call TRBJ1-6; TRBD1 might be the D (5 bases). V was clipped by 1 base and J by 7 bases, with 11 bases between them. The CDR3 spans 15 residues. CDR1 is SGHDN, CDR2 FVKESK, per germline. The CDR3, as DNA: TGTGCCAGCAGCCAAGGGTCAGGGAGGAATTCACCCCTCCACTTT. Its protein is CASSQGSGRNSPLHF.

The rearrangement uses TRBV7-2 and TRBJ1-2; the match to TRBD1 covers 8 bases. J gave up 3 bases and V 7 bases, and 4 bases lay outside the gene matches. Per germline, CDR1 SGHTA and CDR2 FQGNSA. The CDR3 is made up of 13 amino acids. The CDR3 nucleotides are TGTGCCAGCAACCGACAGGGGTACTATGGCTACACCTTC. Its protein product is CASNRQGYYGYTF.

This clonotype is large (0.1 to 1%) in the sample. This chain uses TRBV19 with TRBJ2-3; no reliable D call. Deletions cut 4 bases from V and 0 bases from J, with 5 bases between. Germline CDR1 reads LNHDA; CDR2 reads SQIVND (reference sequence). The CDR3 runs 13 residues. CDR3 bases: TGTGCCAGTAGTACAACCAGCACAGATACGCAGTATTTT. It codes for CASSTTSTDTQYF.

In its sample, this clonotype ranks as medium-sized. V gene TRBV7-6 combines with J gene TRBJ2-5; 9 nucleotides align to TRBD2. Looked up from germline, CDR1 is SGHVS and CDR2 is FNYEAQ. The length of the CDR3 is 16 residues. V shed 4 bases, J shed 2 bases, and the junction held 8 bases outside the gene matches. CDR3: CASSSSAGGLQETQYF. CDR3 nucleotides: TGTGCCAGCAGCTCCTCGGCGGGAGGGCTTCAAGAGACCCAGTACTTC.